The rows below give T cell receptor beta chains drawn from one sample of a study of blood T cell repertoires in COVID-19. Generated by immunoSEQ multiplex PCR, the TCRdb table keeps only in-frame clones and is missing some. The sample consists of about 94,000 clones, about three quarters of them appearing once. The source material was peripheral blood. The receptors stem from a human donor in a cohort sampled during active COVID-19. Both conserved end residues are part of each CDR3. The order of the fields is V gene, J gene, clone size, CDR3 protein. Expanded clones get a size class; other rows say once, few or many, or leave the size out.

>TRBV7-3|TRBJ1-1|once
CASSRRENTEAFF
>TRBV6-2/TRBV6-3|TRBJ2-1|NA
CASSYAGLYPYNEQFF
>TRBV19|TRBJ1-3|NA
CASSTRTGTGNTIYF
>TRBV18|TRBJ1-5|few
CASSPPGTGMYQPQHF
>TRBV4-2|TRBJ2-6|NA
CASSLSSGRALGANVLTF
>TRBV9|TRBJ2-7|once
CASSPGLAGGPLYEQYF
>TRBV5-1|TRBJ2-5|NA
CASSFRLAGYGETQYF
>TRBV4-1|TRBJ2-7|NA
CASSQADIAKHYF
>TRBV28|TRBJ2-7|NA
CASTPGGASPGEQYF
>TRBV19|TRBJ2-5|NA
CASRSGLAETQYF
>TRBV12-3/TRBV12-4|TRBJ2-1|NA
CASTDQLAGEQFF
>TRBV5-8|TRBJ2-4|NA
CASSWDSLAKNIQYF
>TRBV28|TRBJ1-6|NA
CASSLVPGTGSPLHF
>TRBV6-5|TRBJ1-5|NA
CASSAQGNQPQHF
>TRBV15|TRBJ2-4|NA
CATSRDSGPNIQYF
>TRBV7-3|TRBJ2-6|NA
CASRASGANVLTF
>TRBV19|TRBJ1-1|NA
CASSYSGTDPNTEAFF
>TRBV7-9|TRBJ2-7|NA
CASSSERGSREQYF
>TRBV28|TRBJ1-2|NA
CASYLWQGDGYTF
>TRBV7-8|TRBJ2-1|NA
CASSHRLAGDNEQFF
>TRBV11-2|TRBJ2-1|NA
CASGATYNEQFF
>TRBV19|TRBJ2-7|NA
CASSTQGYEQYF
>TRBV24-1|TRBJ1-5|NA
CATSEGQGNQPQHF
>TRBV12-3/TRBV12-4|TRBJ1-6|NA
CASSLEADSPLHF
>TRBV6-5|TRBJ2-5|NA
CASTQLGGQETQYF
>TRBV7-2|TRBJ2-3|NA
CASSLTASGGDTQYF
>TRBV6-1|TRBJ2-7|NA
CASSEWGTAYEQYF
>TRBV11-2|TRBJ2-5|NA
CASSLGASGRPPIQETQYF
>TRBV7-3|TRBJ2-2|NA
CASSSGLGDTGELFF
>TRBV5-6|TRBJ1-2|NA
CASSLGGGDYGYTF
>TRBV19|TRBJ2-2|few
CASREQGTGELFF
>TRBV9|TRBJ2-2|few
CASSVAGENTGELFF
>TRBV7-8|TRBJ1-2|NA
CASSLAARDYGYTF
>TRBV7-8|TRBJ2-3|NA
CASSLNTGKTDTQYF
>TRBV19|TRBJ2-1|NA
CASSTGTDLVVSYNEQFF
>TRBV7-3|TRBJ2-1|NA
CASSPQEYNEQFF
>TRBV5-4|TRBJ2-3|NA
CASSLEASGRAGDTQYF
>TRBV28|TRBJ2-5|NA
CASSFAGLAGAQETQYF
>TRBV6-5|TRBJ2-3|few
CASNQPQGDTQYF
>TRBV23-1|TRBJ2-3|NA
CASKDRGGPDTQYF
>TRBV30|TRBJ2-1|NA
CAWSLRQGFNEQFF
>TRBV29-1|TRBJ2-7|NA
CSVGQGFHEQYF
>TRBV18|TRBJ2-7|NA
CASSPPGAGGPYEQYF
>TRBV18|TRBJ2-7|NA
CASSPRDRVGSYEQYF
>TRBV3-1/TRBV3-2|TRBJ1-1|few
CASSPRGTEAFF
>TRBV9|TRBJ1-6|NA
CASGHRVGSYNSPLHF